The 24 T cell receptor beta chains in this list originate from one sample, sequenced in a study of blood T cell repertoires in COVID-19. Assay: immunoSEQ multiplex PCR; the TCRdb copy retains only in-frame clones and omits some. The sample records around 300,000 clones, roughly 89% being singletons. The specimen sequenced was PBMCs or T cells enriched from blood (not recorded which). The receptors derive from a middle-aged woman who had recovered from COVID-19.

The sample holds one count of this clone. The CDR3 DNA sequence: TGTGCCAGCAGCCAAGGGGCACAGACACCCCTCCACTTT. It yields the protein CASSQGAQTPLHF. The genes are TRBV3-1 (or the pseudogene TRBV3-2) and TRBJ1-6; unclear D gene. The CDR3 has 13 amino acids. V was shortened by 1 base and J by 11 bases, with 9 bases between the two germline ends. Germline-derived CDR1 and CDR2 are LGHDT and YNNKEL (reference sequence).

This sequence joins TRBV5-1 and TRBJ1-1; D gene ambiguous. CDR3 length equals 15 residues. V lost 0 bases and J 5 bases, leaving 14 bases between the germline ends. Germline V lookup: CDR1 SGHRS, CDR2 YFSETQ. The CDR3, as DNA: TGCGCCAGCAGCTTGGGAAAGCCCGAGGGAACTGAAGCTTTCTTT. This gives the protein CASSLGKPEGTEAFF.

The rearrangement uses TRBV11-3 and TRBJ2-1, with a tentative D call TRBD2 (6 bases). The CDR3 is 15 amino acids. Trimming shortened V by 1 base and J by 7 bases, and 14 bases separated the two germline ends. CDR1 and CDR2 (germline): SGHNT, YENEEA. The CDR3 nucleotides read TGTGCCAGCAGCTTAGTTGCGGGACCGGGGAATGAGCAGTTCTTC. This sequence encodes CASSLVAGPGNEQFF.

The CDR3 sequence: CASSSGQGKTYTQYF. The CDR3 DNA reads as TGTGCCAGCAGTTCCGGACAGGGTAAGACCTATACGCAGTATTTT. The rearrangement links TRBV27 to TRBJ2-3; 8 bases map to TRBD1. The V gene's germline CDR1 is MNHEY and CDR2 SMNVEV (reference sequence). Trimming cost V 4 bases and J 7 bases; bases outside gene matches: 10. CDR3 length: 15 residues.

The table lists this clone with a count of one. The CDR3 DNA is TGTGCCAGCAGTAAATCTGGGACAGGGATCTACGAGCAGTACTTC. Encoded protein: CASSKSGTGIYEQYF. The chain links TRBV6-5 to TRBJ2-7; 9 nucleotides align to TRBD1. Germline-derived CDR1 and CDR2 are MNHEY and SVGAGI. V shed 5 bases and J 3 bases; nucleotides not matched to a gene: 8. The CDR3 spans 15 residues.

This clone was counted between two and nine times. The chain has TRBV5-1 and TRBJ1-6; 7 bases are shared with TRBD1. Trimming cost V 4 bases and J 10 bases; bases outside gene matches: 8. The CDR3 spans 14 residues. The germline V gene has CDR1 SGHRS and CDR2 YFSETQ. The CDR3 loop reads CASSLQGRQSPLHF. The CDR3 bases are TGCGCCAGCAGCCTACAGGGGCGGCAGTCACCCCTCCACTTT.

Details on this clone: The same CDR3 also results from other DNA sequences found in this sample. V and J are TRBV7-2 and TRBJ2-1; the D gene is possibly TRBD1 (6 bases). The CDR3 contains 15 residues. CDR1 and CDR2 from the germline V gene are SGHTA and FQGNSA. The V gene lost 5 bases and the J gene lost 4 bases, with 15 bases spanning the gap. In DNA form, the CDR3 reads TGTGCCAGCAGCCGTTCCCCAGGGGCTTACAATGAGCAGTTCTTC. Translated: CASSRSPGAYNEQFF.

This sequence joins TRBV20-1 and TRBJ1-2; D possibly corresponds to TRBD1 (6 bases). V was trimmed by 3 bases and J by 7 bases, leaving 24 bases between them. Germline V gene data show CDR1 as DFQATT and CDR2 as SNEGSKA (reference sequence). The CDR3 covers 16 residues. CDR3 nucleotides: TGCAGTGCTAGTTCTAGAACACCGAGGGGGTCCGGTGGCTACACCTTC. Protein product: CSASSRTPRGSGGYTF.

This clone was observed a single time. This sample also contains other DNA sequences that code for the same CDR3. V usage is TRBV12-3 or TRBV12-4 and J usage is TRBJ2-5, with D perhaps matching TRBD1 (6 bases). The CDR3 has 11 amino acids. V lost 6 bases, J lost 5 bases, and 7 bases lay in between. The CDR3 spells CASRRGETQYF. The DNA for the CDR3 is TGTGCCAGCAGAAGGGGGGAGACCCAGTACTTC.

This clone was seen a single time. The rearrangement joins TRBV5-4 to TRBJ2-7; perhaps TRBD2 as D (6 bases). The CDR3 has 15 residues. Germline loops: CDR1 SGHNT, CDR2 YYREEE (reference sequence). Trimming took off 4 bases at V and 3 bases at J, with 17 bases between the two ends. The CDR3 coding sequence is TGTGCCAGCAGCCCCGCGGGGACTTCCTTCTACGAGCAGTACTTC. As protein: CASSPAGTSFYEQYF.

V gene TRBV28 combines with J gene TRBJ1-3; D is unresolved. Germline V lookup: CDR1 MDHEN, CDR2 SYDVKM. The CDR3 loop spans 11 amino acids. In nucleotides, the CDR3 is TGTGTCACTGGTGTTGGAAACACCATATATTTT. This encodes CVTGVGNTIYF.

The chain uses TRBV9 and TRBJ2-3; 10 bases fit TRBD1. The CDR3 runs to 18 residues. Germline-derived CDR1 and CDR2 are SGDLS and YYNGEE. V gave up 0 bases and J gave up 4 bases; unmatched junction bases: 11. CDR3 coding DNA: TGTGCCAGCAGCGTAGACTTTCGGGACAGGGGCGGCCCAGATACGCAGTATTTT. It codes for CASSVDFRDRGGPDTQYF.

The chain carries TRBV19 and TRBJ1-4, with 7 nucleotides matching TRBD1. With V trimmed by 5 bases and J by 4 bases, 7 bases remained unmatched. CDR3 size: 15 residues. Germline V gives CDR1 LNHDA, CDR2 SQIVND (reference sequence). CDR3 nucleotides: TGTGCCAGTAGTGCCATGGGACAGCTTAATGAAAAACTGTTTTTT. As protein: CASSAMGQLNEKLFF.

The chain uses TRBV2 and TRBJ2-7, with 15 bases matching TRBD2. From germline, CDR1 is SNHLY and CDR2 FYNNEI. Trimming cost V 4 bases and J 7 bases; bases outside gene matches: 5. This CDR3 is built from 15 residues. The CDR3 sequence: CASSGGLAGGGEQYF. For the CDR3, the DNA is TGTGCCAGCAGTGGGGGACTAGCGGGAGGAGGGGAGCAGTACTTC.

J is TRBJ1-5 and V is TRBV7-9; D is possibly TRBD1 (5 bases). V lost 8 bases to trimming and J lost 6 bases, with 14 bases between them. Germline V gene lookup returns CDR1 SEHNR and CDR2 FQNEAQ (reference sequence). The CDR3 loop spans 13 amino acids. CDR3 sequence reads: CASGGEFSQPQHF. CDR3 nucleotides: TGTGCCAGCGGAGGGGAGTTTAGTCAGCCCCAGCATTTT.

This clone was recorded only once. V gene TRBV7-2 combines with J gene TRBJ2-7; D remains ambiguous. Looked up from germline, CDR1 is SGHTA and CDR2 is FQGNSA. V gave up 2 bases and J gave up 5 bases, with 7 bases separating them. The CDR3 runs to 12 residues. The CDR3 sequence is CASSLNSDEQYF. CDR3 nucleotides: TGTGCCAGCAGCTTAAATTCCGACGAGCAGTACTTC.

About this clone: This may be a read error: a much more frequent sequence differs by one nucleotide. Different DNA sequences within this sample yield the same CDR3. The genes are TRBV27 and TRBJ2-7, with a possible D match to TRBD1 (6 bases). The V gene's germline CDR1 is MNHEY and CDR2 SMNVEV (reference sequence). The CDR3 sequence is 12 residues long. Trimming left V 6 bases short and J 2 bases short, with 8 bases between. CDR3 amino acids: CASRAGAYEQYF. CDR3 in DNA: TGTGCCAGCAGGGCAGGGGCCTACGAGCAGTACTTC.

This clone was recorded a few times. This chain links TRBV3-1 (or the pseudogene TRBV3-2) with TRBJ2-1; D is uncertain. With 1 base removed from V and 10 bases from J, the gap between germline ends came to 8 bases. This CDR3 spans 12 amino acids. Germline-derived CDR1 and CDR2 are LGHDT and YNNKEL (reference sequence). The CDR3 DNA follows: TGTGCCAGCAGCCAAGTCGCCGGGGAGCAGTTCTTC. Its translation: CASSQVAGEQFF.

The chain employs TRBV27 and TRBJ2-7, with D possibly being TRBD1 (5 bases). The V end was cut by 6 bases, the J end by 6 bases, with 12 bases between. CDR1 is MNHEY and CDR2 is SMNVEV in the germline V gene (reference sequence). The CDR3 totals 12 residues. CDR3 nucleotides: TGTGCCAGCAGGGGGCTCAGAGGCGAGCAGTACTTC. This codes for CASRGLRGEQYF.

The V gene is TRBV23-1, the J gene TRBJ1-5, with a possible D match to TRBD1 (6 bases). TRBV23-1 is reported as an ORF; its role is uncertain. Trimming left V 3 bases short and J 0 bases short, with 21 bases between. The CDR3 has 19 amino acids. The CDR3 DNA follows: TGCGCCAGCAGTCATTGCTACGGACAGCCACAAAATAGCAATCAGCCCCAGCATTTT. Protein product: CASSHCYGQPQNSNQPQHF.

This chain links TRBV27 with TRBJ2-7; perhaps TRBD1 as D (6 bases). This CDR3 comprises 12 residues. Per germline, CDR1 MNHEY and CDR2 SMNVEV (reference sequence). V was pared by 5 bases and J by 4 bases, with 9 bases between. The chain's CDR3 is CASSKQGYEQYF. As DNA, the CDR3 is TGTGCCAGCAGTAAACAGGGATACGAGCAGTACTTC.

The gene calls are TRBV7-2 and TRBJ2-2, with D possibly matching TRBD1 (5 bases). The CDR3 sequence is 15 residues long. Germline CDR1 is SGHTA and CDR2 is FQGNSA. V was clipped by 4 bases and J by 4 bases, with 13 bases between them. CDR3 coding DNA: TGTGCCAGCAGCTCATGGACACCTTCCACCGGGGAGCTGTTTTTT. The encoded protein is CASSSWTPSTGELFF.

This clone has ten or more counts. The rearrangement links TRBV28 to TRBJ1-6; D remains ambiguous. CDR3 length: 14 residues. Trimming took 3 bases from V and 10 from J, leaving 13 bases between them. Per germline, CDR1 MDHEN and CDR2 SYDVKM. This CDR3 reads CASSFPSGASPLHF. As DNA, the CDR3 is TGTGCCAGCAGTTTTCCGTCCGGAGCCTCACCCCTCCACTTT.

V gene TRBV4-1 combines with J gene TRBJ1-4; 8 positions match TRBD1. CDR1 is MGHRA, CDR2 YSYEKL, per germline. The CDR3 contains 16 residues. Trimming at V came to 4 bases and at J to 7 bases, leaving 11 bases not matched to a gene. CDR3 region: CASSLGQGAWGEKLFF. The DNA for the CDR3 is TGCGCCAGCAGCCTAGGGCAGGGGGCATGGGGTGAAAAACTGTTTTTT.